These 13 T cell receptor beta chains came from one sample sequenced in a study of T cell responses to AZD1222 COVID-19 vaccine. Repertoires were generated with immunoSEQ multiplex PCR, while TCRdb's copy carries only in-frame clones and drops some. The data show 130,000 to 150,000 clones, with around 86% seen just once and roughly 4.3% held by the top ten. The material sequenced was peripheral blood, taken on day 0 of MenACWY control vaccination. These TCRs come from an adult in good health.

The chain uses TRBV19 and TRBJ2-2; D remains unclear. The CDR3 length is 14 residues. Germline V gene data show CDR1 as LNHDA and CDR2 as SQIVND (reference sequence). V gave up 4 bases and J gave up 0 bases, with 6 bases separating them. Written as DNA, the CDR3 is TGTGCCAGTAGTACCTATGCGAACACCGGGGAGCTGTTTTTT. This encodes CASSTYANTGELFF.

CDR3 DNA sequence: TGTGCCAGCAGCCGCTCCGCAGGGAACAATTCACCCCTCCACTTT. Translating gives CASSRSAGNNSPLHF. The chain recombines TRBV3-1 (or the pseudogene TRBV3-2) with TRBJ1-6; D possibly corresponds to TRBD1 (5 bases). Germline CDR1 reads LGHDT; CDR2 reads YNNKEL (reference sequence). V was trimmed by 4 bases and J by 7 bases, leaving 14 bases between them. The CDR3 covers 15 residues.

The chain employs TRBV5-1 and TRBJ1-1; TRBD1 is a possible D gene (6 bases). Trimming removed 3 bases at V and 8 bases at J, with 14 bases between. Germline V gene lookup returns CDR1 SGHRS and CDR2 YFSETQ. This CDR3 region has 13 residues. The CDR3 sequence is CASSSGEGVEAFF. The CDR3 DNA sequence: TGCGCCAGCAGCTCTGGAGAGGGGGTCGAAGCTTTCTTT.

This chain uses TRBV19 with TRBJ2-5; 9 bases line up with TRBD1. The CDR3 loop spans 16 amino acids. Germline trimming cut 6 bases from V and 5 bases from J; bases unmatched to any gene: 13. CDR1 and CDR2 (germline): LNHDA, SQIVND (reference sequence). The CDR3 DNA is TGTGCCAGTAGCCCTCCCCCGGGACAGGGCCCGGAGACCCAGTACTTC. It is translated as CASSPPPGQGPETQYF.

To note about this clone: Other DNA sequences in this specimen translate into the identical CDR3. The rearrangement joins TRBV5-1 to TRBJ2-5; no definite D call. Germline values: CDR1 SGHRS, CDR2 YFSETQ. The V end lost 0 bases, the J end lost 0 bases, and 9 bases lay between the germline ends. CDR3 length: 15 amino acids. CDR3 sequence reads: CASSLAGLYQETQYF. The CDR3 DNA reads TGCGCCAGCAGCTTGGCGGGTTTGTACCAAGAGACCCAGTACTTC.

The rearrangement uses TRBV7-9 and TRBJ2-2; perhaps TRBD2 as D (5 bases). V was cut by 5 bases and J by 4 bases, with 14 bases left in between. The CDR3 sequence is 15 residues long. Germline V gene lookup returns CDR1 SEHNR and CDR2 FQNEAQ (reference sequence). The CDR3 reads CASSVLHGVTGELFF. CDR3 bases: TGTGCCAGCAGCGTACTGCACGGGGTCACCGGGGAGCTGTTTTTT.

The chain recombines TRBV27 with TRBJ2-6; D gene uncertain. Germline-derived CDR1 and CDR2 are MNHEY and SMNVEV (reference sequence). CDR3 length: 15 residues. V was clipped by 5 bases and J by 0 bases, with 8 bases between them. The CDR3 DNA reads TGTGCCAGCAGTCCTCGGAACTCTGGGGCCAACGTCCTGACTTTC. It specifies CASSPRNSGANVLTF.

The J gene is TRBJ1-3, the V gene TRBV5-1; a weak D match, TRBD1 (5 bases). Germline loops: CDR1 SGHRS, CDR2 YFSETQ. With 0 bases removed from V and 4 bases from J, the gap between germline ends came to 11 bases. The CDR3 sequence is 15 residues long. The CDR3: CASSLDGATGNTIYF. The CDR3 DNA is TGCGCCAGCAGCTTGGATGGGGCTACGGGAAACACCATATATTTT. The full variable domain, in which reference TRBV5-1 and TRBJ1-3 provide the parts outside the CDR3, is KAGVTQTPRYLIKTRGQQVTLSCSPISGHRSVSWYQQTPGQGLQFLFEYFSETQRNKGNFPGRFSGRQFSNSRSEMNVSTLELGDSALYLCASSLDGATGNTIYFGEGSWLTVV.

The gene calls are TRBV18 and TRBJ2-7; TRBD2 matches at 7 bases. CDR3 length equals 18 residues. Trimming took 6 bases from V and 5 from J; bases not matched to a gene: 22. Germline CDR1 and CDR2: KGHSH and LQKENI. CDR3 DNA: TGTGCCAGCTCTATTACGGCTCCGTCGTGGGGGGGTAGCGACGAGCAGTACTTC. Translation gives CASSITAPSWGGSDEQYF. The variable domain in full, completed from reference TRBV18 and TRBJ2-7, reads NAGVMQNPRHLVRRRGQEARLRCSPMKGHSHVYWYRQLPEEGLKFMVYLQKENIIDESGMPKERFSAEFPKEGPSILRIQQVVRGDSAAYFCASSITAPSWGGSDEQYFGPGTRLTVT.

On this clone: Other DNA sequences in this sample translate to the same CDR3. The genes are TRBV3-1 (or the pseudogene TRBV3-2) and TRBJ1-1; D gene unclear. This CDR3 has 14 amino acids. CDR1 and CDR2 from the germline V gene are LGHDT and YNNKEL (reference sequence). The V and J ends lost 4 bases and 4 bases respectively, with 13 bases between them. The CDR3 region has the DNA TGTGCCAGCAGCCCGCAAGGAAGAGGCACTGAAGCTTTCTTT. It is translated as CASSPQGRGTEAFF.

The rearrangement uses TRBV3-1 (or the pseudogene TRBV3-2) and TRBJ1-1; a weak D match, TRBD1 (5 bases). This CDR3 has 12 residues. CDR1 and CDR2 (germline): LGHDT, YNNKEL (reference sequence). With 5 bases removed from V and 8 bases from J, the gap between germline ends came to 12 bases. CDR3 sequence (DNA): TGTGCCAGCAGCACCCGTGGGGGAGAAGCTTTCTTT. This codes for CASSTRGGEAFF.

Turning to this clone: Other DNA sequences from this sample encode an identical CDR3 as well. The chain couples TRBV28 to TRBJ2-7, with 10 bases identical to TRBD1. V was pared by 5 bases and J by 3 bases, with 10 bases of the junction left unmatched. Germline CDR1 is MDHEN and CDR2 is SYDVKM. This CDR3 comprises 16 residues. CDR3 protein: CASSPPGDRGRYEQYV. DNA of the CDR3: TGTGCCAGCAGTCCTCCAGGGGACAGGGGACGCTACGAGCAGTACGTC.

CDR3 amino acids: CASGLAHGRQYF. As DNA, the CDR3 is TGTGCTAGTGGTTTGGCCCATGGTCGTCAGTACTTC. V gene TRBV12-5 combines with J gene TRBJ2-4; D gene unclear. The CDR3 totals 12 residues. Germline V CDR1 and CDR2: LGHNT, FRNRAP. Deletions cut 1 base from V and 12 bases from J, with 10 bases between.